Presented here are 8 T cell receptor beta chains from one specimen sequenced in a study of CD8+CD57+ T cells in acquired aplastic anemia. Study conclusions and caveats: Against the total CD4+ and CD8+ pools, patient CD8+CD57+ cells had lower diversity.

Genomic DNA templated the TCR beta VDJ and CDR3 profiling. From the reads, TCRdb called clonotypes with MiXCR, one entry per CDR3 protein. Of around 17,000 distinct CDR3 sequences detected, roughly 37% appear once; the ten largest clones hold 80% to 90%. Antigen specificity for these receptors is unknown. Flow cytometry had shown expanded CD8+CD57+ cells in the patients chosen for sequencing. The sample taken for sequencing was CD8+CD57+ T cells sorted from PBMCs. Subset indicated: bead-enriched CD8+CD57+ effector memory T cells from SAA patients. All receptors come from a human donor with aplastic anemia.

V gene TRBV27 combines with J gene TRBJ2-1; 10 bases agree with TRBD2. Germline V CDR1 and CDR2: MNHEY, SMNVEV (reference sequence). V gave up 9 bases and J gave up 5 bases; unmatched junction bases: 7. The CDR3 totals 14 residues. CDR3 in amino acids: CASIAGGTDNEQFF. The CDR3 bases are TGTGCCAGTATAGCGGGGGGAACGGACAATGAGCAGTTCTTC.

V is TRBV11-2 and J is TRBJ2-7, with a weak D call TRBD1 (6 bases). The V end lost 1 base, the J end lost 3 bases, and 13 bases lay between the germline ends. Germline V CDR1 and CDR2: SGHAT, FQNNGV. This CDR3 is built from 15 residues. This CDR3 reads CASSLARGQIYEQYF. The CDR3 DNA reads TGTGCCAGCAGCTTAGCCAGAGGACAGATCTACGAGCAGTACTTC.

Only a few counts were recorded for this clonotype. The rearrangement links TRBV19 to TRBJ2-5; 8 bases map to TRBD1. Trimming removed 4 bases from V and 4 bases from J; junction bases left unmatched: 5. This CDR3 has 14 amino acids. Germline V gene sequence: CDR1 LNHDA, CDR2 SQIVND (reference sequence). The DNA of the CDR3 is TGTGCCAGTAGTAGCCTGGACAGGGCAGAGACCCAGTACTTC. Amino acids: CASSSLDRAETQYF.

Note on this clonotype: Its ends do not fully match the called genes, so a read error is possible. V and J are TRBV6-1 and TRBJ2-3; 7 nucleotides agree with TRBD1. Germline values: CDR1 MNHNS, CDR2 SASEGT. The CDR3 extends over 15 amino acids. CDR3 residues: CAGRRTGTSTDTQYF. Here the CDR3 DNA reads TGTGCCGGCAGAAGGACAGGAACTAGCACAGATACGCAGTATTTT.

This clonotype was recorded only once. The chain employs TRBV12-3 or TRBV12-4 and TRBJ2-6; unclear D gene. The CDR3 totals 15 residues. V dropped 4 bases and J dropped 2 bases, with 9 bases sitting between them. The CDR3 here is CASSSPRAGANVLTF. CDR3 DNA sequence: TGTGCCAGCAGTTCTCCCCGGGCTGGGGCCAACGTCCTGACTTTC.

This chain joins TRBV25-1 and TRBJ1-2; TRBD1 might be the D (5 bases). The V end lost 1 base, the J end lost 1 base, and 19 bases lay between the germline ends. The CDR3 contains 18 residues. In germline, CDR1 is MGHDK, CDR2 SYGVNS. Written as DNA, the CDR3 is TGTGCCAGCAGTGAATTAGGGGACCCAGGGAGAGGTAACTATGGCTACACCTTC. Encoded protein: CASSELGDPGRGNYGYTF.

The chain links TRBV5-1 to TRBJ2-7, with 8 bases identical to TRBD1. V was pared by 4 bases and J by 1 base, with 10 bases of the junction left unmatched. Per the germline V gene, CDR1 is SGHRS and CDR2 is YFSETQ. The CDR3 totals 16 residues. CDR3 amino acids: CASSAPRDRPSYEQYF. As DNA, the CDR3 is TGCGCCAGCAGCGCCCCTCGGGACAGGCCTTCCTACGAGCAGTACTTC.

This clonotype appeared many times. In nucleotides, the CDR3 is TGTGCCAGCAGTTTTGCTAACAGATGGGGGGATGAGCAGTTCTTC. This encodes CASSFANRWGDEQFF. This chain links TRBV12-3 or TRBV12-4 with TRBJ2-1, with TRBD2 as a possible D gene (6 bases). V lost 3 bases and J 8 bases, leaving 17 bases between the germline ends. This CDR3 has 15 amino acids.